Each of the 5 T cell receptor beta chains below was sequenced from the same sample in a study of blood T cells in healthy people across ages. Combining a sample-barcoded 5' primer with a J-beta primer mix, a second PCR ran for about 6 to 12 cycles. TCRdb reprocessed the 5' RACE reads with MiXCR, giving one entry per CDR3 protein. Found here are 760,000 or so distinct CDR3 sequences, approximately 25% of them singletons; the top ten hold under 9.5%. The same specimen was also included in a second study, on T cells of mothers and their children.

Sequencing input: blood. The receptors stem from a boy aged 5-17 years in good health.

The chain links TRBV7-2 to TRBJ2-1, with D perhaps TRBD2 (6 bases). V was clipped by 5 bases and J by 10 bases, with 24 bases between them. The CDR3 has 16 amino acids. CDR1 is SGHTA and CDR2 is FQGNSA in the germline V gene. This CDR3 reads CASSPGALTSFREQFF. The CDR3 coding sequence is TGTGCCAGCAGCCCCGGGGCCCTAACTAGCTTTCGGGAGCAGTTCTTC.

In this sample, this clonotype turned up a few times. The chain combines TRBV25-1 with TRBJ2-2; no clear D. Germline-derived CDR1 and CDR2 are MGHDK and SYGVNS. The CDR3 is 13 amino acids. V was trimmed by 1 base and J by 6 bases, leaving 6 bases between them. CDR3: CASSELGSGELFF. CDR3 sequence (DNA): TGTGCCAGCAGTGAATTAGGGTCCGGGGAGCTGTTTTTT.

As DNA, the CDR3 is TGTGCCAGCAGCTTCCAGGGGGCGATGGAGGTTGGCTACACCTTC. It encodes CASSFQGAMEVGYTF. J is TRBJ1-2 and V is TRBV13; 8 positions agree with TRBD1. This CDR3 comprises 15 residues. V lost 3 bases to trimming and J lost 7 bases; unmatched junction nucleotides: 10. Germline values: CDR1 PRHDT, CDR2 FYEKMQ (reference sequence).

This chain connects TRBV6-1 to TRBJ2-5; D tentatively reads TRBD1 or TRBD2 (6 bases each). Near its end, the DNA agrees better with TRBJ2-1, so the J call may be wrong. The CDR3 has 14 amino acids. Per germline, CDR1 MNHNS and CDR2 SASEGT. The CDR3 DNA is TGTGCCAGCGACCCGACTAGGGGGTACAATGAGCAGTTCTTC. It translates to CASDPTRGYNEQFF.

This clonotype was counted between two and nine times. At one end, the junction sequence differs from germline, possibly due to a read error. This chain links TRBV9 with TRBJ1-4; D not resolved. Per germline, CDR1 SGDLS and CDR2 YYNGEE. The CDR3 has 14 residues. The CDR3 nucleotides are TGTGCCAGCAGCGAGCGAGCAACTAATGAAAAACCGTTTTTT. Amino acid sequence: CASSERATNEKPFF.